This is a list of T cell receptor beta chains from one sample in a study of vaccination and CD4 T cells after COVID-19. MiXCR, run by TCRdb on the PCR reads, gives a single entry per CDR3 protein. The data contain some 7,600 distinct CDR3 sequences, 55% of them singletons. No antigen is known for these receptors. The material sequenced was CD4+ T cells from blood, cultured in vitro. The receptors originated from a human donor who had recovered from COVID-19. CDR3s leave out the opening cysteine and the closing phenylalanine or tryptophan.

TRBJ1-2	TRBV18	ASSTTGDYGYT
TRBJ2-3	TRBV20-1	SAIHSSGGARTDTQY
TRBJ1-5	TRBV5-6	ASSLAGQISNQPQH
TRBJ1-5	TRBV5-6	ASSPLGRQPQH
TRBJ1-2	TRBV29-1	SAGQGVGGYT
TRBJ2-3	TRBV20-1	SARDLERGTDTQY
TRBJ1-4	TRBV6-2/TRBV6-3	ASSYSRTGKGEKLF
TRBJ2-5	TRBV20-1	SAPPGASGGTQY
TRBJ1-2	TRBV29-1	SVRPGMNYGYT
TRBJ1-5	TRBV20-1	SAREGWDRGASQPQH
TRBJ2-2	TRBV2	ASTGRGNTGELF
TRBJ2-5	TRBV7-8	ASSRQFQETQY
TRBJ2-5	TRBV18	ASSPRTQAGSGETQY
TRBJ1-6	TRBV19	ASSMSRSNSPLH
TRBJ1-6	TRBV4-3	ASSQDGQGTNSPLH
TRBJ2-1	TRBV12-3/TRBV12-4	ASLGGSGGPPVNEQF
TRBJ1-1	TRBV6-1	ASRPSQGTENTEAF
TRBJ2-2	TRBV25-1	ASSEKGFSGTGELF
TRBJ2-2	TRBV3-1	ASSQVAGTGELF
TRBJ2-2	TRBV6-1	ASISGGLAGELF
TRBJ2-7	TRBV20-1	SATETSGGHYEQY
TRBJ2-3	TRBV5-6	ASSARTSASTDTQY
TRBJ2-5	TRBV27	ASSLTPWKQETQY
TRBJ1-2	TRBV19	ASRFKTGHNYGYT
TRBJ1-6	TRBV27	ASSSAGGNSPLH
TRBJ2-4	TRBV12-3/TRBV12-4	ASSLGKNIQY
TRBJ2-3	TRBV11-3	ASSPTRFYESTDTQY
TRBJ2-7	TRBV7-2	ASSPGLISYEQY
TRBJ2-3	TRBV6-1	ASLLAITDTQY
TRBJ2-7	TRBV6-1	ASRTHGPLSEQY
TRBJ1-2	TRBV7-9	ASSARGGAGGYT
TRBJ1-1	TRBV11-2	ASSSITGYTEAF
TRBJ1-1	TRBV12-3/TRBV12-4	ASSATGAAF
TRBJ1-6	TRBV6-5	ASSYSPSGGDSPLH
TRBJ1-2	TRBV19	ASSIVGANYGYT
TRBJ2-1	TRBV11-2	ASSVGQASYNEQF